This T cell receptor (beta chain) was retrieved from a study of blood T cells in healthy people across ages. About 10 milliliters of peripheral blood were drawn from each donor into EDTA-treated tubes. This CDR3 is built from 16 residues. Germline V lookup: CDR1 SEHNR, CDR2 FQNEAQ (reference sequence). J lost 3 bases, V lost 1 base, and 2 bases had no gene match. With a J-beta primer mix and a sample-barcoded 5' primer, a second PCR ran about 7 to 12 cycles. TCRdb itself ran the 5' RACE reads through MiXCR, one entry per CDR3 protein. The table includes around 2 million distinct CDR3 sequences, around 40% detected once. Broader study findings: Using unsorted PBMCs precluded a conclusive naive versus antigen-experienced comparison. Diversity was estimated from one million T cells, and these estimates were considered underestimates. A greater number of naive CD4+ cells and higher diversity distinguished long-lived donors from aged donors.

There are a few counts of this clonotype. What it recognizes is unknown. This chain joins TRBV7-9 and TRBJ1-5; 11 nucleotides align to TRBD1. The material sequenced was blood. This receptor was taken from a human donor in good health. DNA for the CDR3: TGTGCCAGCAGCTTAGGGACAGGGGGCTTCAATCAGCCCCAGCATTTT. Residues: CASSLGTGGFNQPQHF.